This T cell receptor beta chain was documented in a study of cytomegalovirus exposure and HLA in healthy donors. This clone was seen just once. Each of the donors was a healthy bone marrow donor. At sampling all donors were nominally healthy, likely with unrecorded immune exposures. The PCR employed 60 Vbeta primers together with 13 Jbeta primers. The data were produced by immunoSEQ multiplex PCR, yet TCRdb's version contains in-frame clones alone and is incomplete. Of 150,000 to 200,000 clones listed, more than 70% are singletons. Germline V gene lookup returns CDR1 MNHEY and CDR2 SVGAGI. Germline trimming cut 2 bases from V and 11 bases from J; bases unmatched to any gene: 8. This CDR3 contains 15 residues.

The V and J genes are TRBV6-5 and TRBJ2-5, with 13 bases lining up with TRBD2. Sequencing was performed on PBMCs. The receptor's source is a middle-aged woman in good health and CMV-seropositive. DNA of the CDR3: TGTGCCAGCAGTTACGGGACTAGCGGGGCCTCGGAGCAGTACTTC. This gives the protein CASSYGTSGASEQYF.